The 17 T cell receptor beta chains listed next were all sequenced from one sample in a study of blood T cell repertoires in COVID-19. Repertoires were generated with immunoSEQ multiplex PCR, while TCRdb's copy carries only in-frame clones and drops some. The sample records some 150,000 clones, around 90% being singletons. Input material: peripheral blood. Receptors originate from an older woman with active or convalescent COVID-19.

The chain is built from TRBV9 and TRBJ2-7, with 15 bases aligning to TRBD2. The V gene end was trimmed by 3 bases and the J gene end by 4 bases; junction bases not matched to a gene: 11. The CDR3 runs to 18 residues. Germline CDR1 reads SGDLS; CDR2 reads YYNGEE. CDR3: CASSAGTSGGLTPYEQYF. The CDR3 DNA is TGTGCCAGCAGCGCAGGGACTAGCGGGGGGCTCACCCCTTACGAGCAGTACTTC.

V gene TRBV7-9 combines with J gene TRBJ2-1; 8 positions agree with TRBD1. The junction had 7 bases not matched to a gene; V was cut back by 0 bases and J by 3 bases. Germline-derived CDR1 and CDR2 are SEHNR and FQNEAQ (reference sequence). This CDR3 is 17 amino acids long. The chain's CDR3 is CASSLASRTGFYNEQFF. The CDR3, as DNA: TGTGCCAGCAGCTTAGCGTCCCGGACAGGGTTCTACAATGAGCAGTTCTTC.

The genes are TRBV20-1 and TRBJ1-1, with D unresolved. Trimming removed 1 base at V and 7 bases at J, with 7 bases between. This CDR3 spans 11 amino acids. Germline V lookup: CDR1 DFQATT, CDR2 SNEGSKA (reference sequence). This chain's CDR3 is CSARVGSEAFF. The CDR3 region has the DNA TGCAGTGCTAGAGTTGGTAGTGAAGCTTTCTTT.

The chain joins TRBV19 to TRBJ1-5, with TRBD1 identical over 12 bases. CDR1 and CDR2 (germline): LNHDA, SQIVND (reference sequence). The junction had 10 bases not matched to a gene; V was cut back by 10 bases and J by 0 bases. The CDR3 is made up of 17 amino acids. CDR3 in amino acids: CATSGQGAPYSNQPQHF. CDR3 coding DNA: TGTGCCACTTCGGGACAGGGGGCCCCTTATAGCAATCAGCCCCAGCATTTT.

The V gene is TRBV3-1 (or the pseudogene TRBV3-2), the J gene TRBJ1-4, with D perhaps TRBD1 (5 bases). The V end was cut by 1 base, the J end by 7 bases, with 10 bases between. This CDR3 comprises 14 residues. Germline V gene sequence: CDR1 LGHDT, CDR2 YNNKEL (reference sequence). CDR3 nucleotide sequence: TGTGCCAGCAGCCAAGGGGGCTCGGGTGAAAAACTGTTTTTT. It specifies CASSQGGSGEKLFF.

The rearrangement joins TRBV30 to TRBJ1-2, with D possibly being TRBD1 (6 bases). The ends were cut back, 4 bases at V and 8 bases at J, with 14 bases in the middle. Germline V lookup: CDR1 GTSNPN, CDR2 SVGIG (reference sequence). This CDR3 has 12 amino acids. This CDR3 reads CAWTINRAGYTF. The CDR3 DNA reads TGTGCCTGGACCATAAACAGGGCCGGCTACACCTTC.

The CDR3 is CASSLAGASIQYF. The CDR3 coding sequence is TGTGCCAGCAGTTTGGCGGGGGCTAGCATTCAGTACTTC. The gene calls are TRBV27 and TRBJ2-4, with D possibly matching TRBD2 (7 bases). Germline V gives CDR1 MNHEY, CDR2 SMNVEV (reference sequence). The CDR3 is made up of 13 amino acids. Trimming took 3 bases from V and 9 from J, leaving 12 bases between them.

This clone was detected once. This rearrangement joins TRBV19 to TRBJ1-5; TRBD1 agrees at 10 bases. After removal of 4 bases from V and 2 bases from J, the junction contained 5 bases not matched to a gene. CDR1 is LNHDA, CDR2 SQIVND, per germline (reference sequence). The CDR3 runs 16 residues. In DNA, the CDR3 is TGTGCCAGTAGTACGCCCGGGACAGGGGGCAATCAGCCCCAGCATTTT. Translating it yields CASSTPGTGGNQPQHF.

The CDR3 region has the DNA TGTGCCAGCAGCCCAGCCTCCGGGGGGGATGGCTACACCTTC. Encoded protein: CASSPASGGDGYTF. The rearrangement joins TRBV14 to TRBJ1-2; maybe TRBD1 (5 bases). This CDR3 has 14 residues. V was trimmed by 4 bases and J by 6 bases, leaving 15 bases between them. The V gene's germline CDR1 is SGHDN and CDR2 FVKESK.

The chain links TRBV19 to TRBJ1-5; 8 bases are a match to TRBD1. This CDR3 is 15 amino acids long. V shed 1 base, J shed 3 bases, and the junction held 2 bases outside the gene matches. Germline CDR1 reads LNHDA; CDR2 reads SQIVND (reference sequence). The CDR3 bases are TGTGCCAGTAGTATAGGGACAGGGAACAATCAGCCCCAGCATTTT. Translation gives CASSIGTGNNQPQHF.

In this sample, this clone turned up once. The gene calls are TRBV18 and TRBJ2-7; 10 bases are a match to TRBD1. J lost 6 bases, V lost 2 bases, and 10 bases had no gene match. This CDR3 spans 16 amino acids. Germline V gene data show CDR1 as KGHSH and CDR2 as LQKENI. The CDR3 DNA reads TGTGCCAGCTCACCAACGTTCGGACAGGGGGGTGGCGAGCAGTACTTC. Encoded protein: CASSPTFGQGGGEQYF.

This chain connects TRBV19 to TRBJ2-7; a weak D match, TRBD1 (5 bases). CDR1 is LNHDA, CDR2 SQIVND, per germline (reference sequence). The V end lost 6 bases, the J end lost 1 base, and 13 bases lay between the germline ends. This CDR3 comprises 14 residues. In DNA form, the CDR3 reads TGTGCCAGTAGCCCCACAGGCAGTTCCTACGAGCAGTACTTC. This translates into CASSPTGSSYEQYF.

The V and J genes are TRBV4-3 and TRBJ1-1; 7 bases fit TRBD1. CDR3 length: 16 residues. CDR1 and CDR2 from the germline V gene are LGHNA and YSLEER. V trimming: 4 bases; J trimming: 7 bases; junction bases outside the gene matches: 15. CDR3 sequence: CASSREHQQGRNEAFF. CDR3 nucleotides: TGCGCCAGCAGCCGAGAACACCAACAGGGGAGAAATGAAGCTTTCTTT.

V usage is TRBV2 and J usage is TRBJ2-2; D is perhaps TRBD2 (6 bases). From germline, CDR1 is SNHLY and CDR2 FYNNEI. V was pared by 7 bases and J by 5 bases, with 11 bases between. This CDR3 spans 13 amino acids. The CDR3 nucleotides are TGTGCCAGCACTGGCGGGACTACCGGGGAGCTGTTTTTT. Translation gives CASTGGTTGELFF.

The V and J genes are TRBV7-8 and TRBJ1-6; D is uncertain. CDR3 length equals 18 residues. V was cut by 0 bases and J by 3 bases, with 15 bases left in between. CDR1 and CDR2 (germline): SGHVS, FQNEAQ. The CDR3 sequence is CASSLALWVPGYNSPLHF. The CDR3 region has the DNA TGTGCCAGCAGCTTAGCGCTTTGGGTCCCAGGCTATAATTCACCCCTCCACTTT.

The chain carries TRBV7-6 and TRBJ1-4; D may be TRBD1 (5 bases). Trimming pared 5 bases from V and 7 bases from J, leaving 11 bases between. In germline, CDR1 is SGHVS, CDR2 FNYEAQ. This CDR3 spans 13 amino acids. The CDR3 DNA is TGTGCCAGCAGCCGGACACCTAGTGAAAAACTGTTTTTT. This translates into CASSRTPSEKLFF.

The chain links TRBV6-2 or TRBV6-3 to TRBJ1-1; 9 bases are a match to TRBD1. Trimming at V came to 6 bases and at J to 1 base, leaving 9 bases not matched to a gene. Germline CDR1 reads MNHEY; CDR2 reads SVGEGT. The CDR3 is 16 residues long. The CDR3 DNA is TGTGCCAGCAGCATACAGGGGGCGCTGAAGAACACTGAAGCTTTCTTT. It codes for CASSIQGALKNTEAFF.